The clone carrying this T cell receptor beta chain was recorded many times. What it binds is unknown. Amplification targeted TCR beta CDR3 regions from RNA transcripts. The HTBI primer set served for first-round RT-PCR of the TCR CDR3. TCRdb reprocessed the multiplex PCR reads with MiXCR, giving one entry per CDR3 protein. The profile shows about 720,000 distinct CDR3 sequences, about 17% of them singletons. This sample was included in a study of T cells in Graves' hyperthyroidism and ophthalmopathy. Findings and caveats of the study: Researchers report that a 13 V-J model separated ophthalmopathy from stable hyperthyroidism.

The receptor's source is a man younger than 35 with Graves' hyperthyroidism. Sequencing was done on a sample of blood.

The CDR3 is CASSLGVGGAEQYF. The CDR3 coding sequence is TGTGCCAGCAGCTTAGGCGTTGGGGGCGCCGAGCAGTACTTC. This rearrangement joins TRBV7-9 to TRBJ2-7, with D perhaps matching TRBD1 (6 bases). Germline CDR1 and CDR2: SEHNR and FQNEAQ (reference sequence). The CDR3 is 14 residues long. The ends were cut back, 1 base at V and 6 bases at J, with 13 bases in the middle.